This record covers a single TCR beta chain. The data stem from a study of long-term antiretroviral therapy in people with HIV. This was the immunoSEQ v3.0 assay at survey level. Only in-frame clones appear in the TCRdb table, and some are missing; sequencing was by immunoSEQ multiplex PCR. The sample shows 17,000 or so clones, roughly four fifths of them seen only once. The V gene lost 4 bases and the J gene lost 1 base, with 19 bases spanning the gap. Germline-derived CDR1 and CDR2 are MDHEN and SYDVKM. The length of the CDR3 is 17 residues. Each participant with HIV received care in the United States.

The chain employs TRBV28 and TRBJ1-1, with D maybe TRBD1 (6 bases). The sample here was unsorted PBMCs, taken 0.3 years before starting antiretroviral therapy. The sequence came from a man between 45 and 60 years old with HIV. The CDR3 protein is CASSSPRPKTGNTEAFF. DNA of the CDR3: TGTGCCAGCAGTTCTCCACGGCCTAAGACAGGGAACACTGAAGCTTTCTTT.